This T cell receptor (beta chain) is from a study of blood T cell repertoires in COVID-19 (TCRdb year 2020). A note on the overall study: The collaborator samples originated in the United States, Italy and Spain and spanned the acute and convalescent phases of COVID-19. The prospective study material was composed of cDNA or gDNA derived from T cells, B-cell-depleted T cells, or PBMCs. The dataset comprised deeply sampled blood TCRbeta repertoires from subjects exposed to, actively infected with, or recovered from COVID-19. A freely available public database, intended as a resource for researchers studying the immune response to SARS-CoV-2, is where the repertoires were released. The samples were drawn from two sources: the first 160 participants of the ongoing ImmuneRACE study, and fewer than 1,500 subjects contributed by 6 global collaborators. A de-identified subject ID, COVID-19 status, age in years and sex were almost always included in the sample metadata. Where available, HLA class I and class II types were obtained from metadata supplied by the sample provider rather than from assay-based typing.

With respect to this clone: Which antigen it targets is not known. Base qualities are not recorded, but no much larger clone differs from it by a single base.

The immunoSEQ Assay, a bias-controlled multiplex PCR, was used to amplify TCRbeta CDR3 regions from genomic DNA. For the original study's pipeline: Nucleated cell counts per sample were estimated from amplification of reference gene primers within the assay. To quantify the absolute abundance of each unique TCRbeta CDR3 rearrangement, sequence reads were collapsed and filtered. For each sample, productive Simpson clonality was calculated as the square root of Simpson's diversity index over productive rearrangements. This immuneACCESS table, as held by TCRdb, lists in-frame sequences with V and J called but not all clones. Of the missing ones, under half trace to an unresolved V gene in checked studies; the others have no known cause. V and J calls plus clone size are reproduced from that table; the DNA served to infer D and trimming. The sample table records a few hundred thousand clones; about 88% of these occur just once. In total, the top ten clones hold roughly a tenth of the sample.

The paper as a whole reports these results and caveats: The amount of clinical and demographic metadata varied by source and participant and was provided uncurated.

Enrolling through a virtual design, the prospective study's participants ranged in age from roughly 18 to 100 years and lived across roughly 24 United States geographic areas. Cohort assignment in the prospective study relied on participant-reported clinical history from a screening survey and a study questionnaire. Recovered participants in ImmuneRACE Cohort 3 were defined by two consecutive negative NP/OP PCR tests, clearance by a healthcare professional, or resolution of symptoms. Mobile phlebotomists in the prospective study collected whole blood, serum and a nasopharyngeal or oropharyngeal swab from every participant. Additional blood draws and questionnaires over an approximately 2-month period could optionally be provided by prospective study participants. Before DNA extraction, blood samples from the prospective study were shipped at room temperature or frozen. The germline V gene provides CDR1 SQVTM and CDR2 ANQGSEA. V loses 5 bases, J loses 5 bases, and the germline ends lie 12 bases apart. Inclusive of the bounding cysteine and phenylalanine, the CDR3 is 13 residues long. Just CDR3 DNA is preserved here, 39 bases in frame from base 1.

The receptor chain draws on TRBV29-1 and TRBJ1-4; no D gene is confidently identified. This TCR came from a woman between 35 and 50 years old who had recovered from COVID-19. The sample comprised PBMCs or T cells enriched from blood (not recorded which). CDR3 reads: CSVRPGGNEKLFF. The DNA sequence is as follows: TGCAGCGTTAGGCCAGGAGGGAATGAAAAACTGTTTTTT. Joined to the reference TRBV29-1 and TRBJ1-4 proteins, this CDR3 gives the full variable domain: SAVISQKPSRDICQRGTSLTIQCQVDSQVTMMFWYRQQPGQSLTLIATANQGSEATYESGFVIDKFPISRPNLTFSTLTVSNMSPEDSSIYLCSVRPGGNEKLFFGSGTQLSVL.